The rows below give T cell receptor beta chains drawn from one sample of a study of blood T cells in healthy people across ages. TCRdb re-called the 5' RACE reads with MiXCR, one entry per CDR3 protein. The sample holds more than 550,000 distinct CDR3 sequences, 22% seen once. The sample was blood. The receptors here all came from a man between 65 and 85 years old in good health. Each CDR3 is given with its conserved first and last residue. Fields, in order: D gene, V gene, clone size, J gene, CDR3 length, CDR3 protein, CDR3 DNA. The D gene is left open where the match is weak. Size is stated for part of the rows, as once, few or many counts, or as a class when the clone is expanded.

TRBD1,TRBV15,once,TRBJ1-4,14,CATSGDRAPQKLFF,TGTGCCACCAGCGGGGACAGGGCGCCTCAAAAACTGTTTTTT
NA,TRBV5-8,many,TRBJ1-5,16,CASILFTGLGNQPQHF,TGTGCCAGCATACTCTTTACAGGGCTTGGCAATCAGCCCCAGCATTTT
TRBD1,TRBV12-3/TRBV12-4,few,TRBJ1-3,14,CASRPGTGGNTIYF,TGTGCCAGCAGACCGGGGACAGGCGGCAACACCATATATTTT
TRBD2,TRBV4-2,NA,TRBJ2-7,16,CASSQEAGLAEYEQYF,TGTGCCAGCAGCCAAGAGGCTGGACTAGCAGAGTACGAGCAGTACTTC
NA,TRBV10-3,NA,TRBJ2-7,15,CAISGLGQGIHEQYF,TGTGCCATCAGTGGATTAGGGCAGGGGATCCACGAGCAGTACTTC
TRBD2,TRBV20-1,NA,TRBJ2-5,13,CSAALAGEETQYF,TGCAGTGCCGCGCTAGCGGGGGAAGAGACCCAGTACTTC
NA,TRBV5-5,NA,TRBJ1-2,15,CASSHNRDPGYGYTF,TGTGCCAGCAGCCATAACAGGGACCCTGGCTATGGCTACACCTTC
TRBD2,TRBV6-2/TRBV6-3,NA,TRBJ2-5,15,CASSILAGARETQYF,TGTGCCAGCAGTATTTTAGCGGGAGCGAGAGAGACCCAGTACTTC
NA,TRBV5-1,NA,TRBJ1-5,15,CASSLLPQGGDPQHF,TGCGCCAGCAGCTTGTTGCCACAGGGTGGGGATCCCCAGCATTTT
NA,TRBV12-3/TRBV12-4,many,TRBJ2-7,12,CASSSYGYEQYF,TGTGCCAGCAGTTCCTACGGGTACGAGCAGTACTTC
NA,TRBV7-2,NA,TRBJ2-5,13,CASSSAQRETQYF,TGTGCCAGCAGCTCGGCCCAGAGAGAGACCCAGTACTTC
TRBD1,TRBV29-1,many,TRBJ2-1,12,CSVGQGINEQFF,TGCAGCGTAGGACAGGGGATCAATGAGCAGTTCTTC
TRBD1,TRBV6-2/TRBV6-3,few,TRBJ2-1,16,CASSYSPGQGYNEQFF,TGTGCCAGCAGTTACTCGCCGGGACAGGGATACAATGAGCAGTTCTTC
NA,TRBV7-9,NA,TRBJ1-1,14,CASSLGATYNGAFF,TGTGCCAGCAGCTTAGGCGCGACCTATAATGGAGCTTTCTTT
NA,TRBV6-1,NA,TRBJ1-2,14,CASTSGGTNYGYTF,TGTGCCAGCACCAGTGGTGGAACTAACTATGGCTACACCTTC
TRBD1,TRBV12-3/TRBV12-4,few,TRBJ1-2,15,CASSPPGTGAYGYTF,TGTGCCAGCAGTCCCCCCGGGACAGGGGCCTATGGCTACACCTTC
NA,TRBV12-3/TRBV12-4,NA,TRBJ2-3,16,CASSLVGSMITDTQYF,TGTGCCAGCAGCCTCGTCGGGTCTATGATCACAGATACGCAGTATTTT
NA,TRBV12-3/TRBV12-4,NA,TRBJ1-6,15,CASSLQIPGHSPLHF,TGTGCCAGCAGTTTACAGATCCCAGGCCATTCACCCCTCCACTTT
NA,TRBV20-1,NA,TRBJ2-5,13,CSASGGSSETQYF,TGCAGTGCTAGCGGGGGTTCGAGCGAGACCCAGTACTTC
NA,TRBV12-3/TRBV12-4,few,TRBJ1-2,16,CASSPSSKGPYYGYTF,TGTGCCAGCAGTCCCTCGTCGAAGGGACCTTACTATGGCTACACCTTC
TRBD2,TRBV27,NA,TRBJ2-1,15,CASSSISGLAGEQFF,TGTGCCAGCAGTTCTATCTCGGGACTAGCGGGAGAGCAGTTCTTC